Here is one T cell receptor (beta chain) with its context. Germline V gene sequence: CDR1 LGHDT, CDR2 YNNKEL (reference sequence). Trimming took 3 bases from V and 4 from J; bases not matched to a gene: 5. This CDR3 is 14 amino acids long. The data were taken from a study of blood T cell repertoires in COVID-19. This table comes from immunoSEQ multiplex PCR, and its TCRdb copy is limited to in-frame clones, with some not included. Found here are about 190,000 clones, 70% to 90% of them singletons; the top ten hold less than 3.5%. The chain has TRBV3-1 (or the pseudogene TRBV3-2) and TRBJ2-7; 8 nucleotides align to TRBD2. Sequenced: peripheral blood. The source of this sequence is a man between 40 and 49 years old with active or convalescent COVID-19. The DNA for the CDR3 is TGTGCCAGCAGCCACCCGGGGGGGGCGTACGAGCAGTACTTC. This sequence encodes CASSHPGGAYEQYF.